Listed here is a single T cell receptor beta chain. Its antigen is unknown. The data originate from a study of T cell responses to AZD1222 COVID-19 vaccine. Study findings and constraints: Donors in the cohort were predominantly white British and more often female, and clonal diversity was possibly underestimated. Vaccine-associated CD4 TCRs ranged over spike, dominating at 160-218 and 743-854. Increased Spike-specific TCR breadth and depth were observed after two AZD1222 doses. Sampling that yielded the repertoires occurred only after the peak T cell response.

TCRdb's copy holds only in-frame clones and misses some; the assay was immunoSEQ multiplex PCR. The sample consists of 150,000 to 160,000 clones, 70% to 90% of them appearing once. After removal of 2 bases from V and 3 bases from J, the junction contained 7 bases not matched to a gene. In germline, CDR1 is MNHEY, CDR2 SVGEGT. The length of the CDR3 is 15 residues. The source of this sequence is an adult who had recovered from COVID-19. The source was peripheral blood, collected after recovery from COVID-19. The J gene is TRBJ2-7, the V gene TRBV6-2 or TRBV6-3; 7 bases agree with TRBD1. The CDR3 sequence: CASSYDWTGGYEQYF. In nucleotides, the CDR3 is TGTGCCAGCAGTTACGATTGGACAGGAGGCTACGAGCAGTACTTC.